This TCR beta chain was recorded in a study of blood T cells in healthy people across ages. The CDR3 totals 15 residues. V was pared by 7 bases and J by 0 bases, with 13 bases between. CDR1 and CDR2 from the germline V gene are LNHDA and SQIVND (reference sequence). Primers used in a second PCR of roughly 6 to 11 cycles were a sample-barcoded 5' primer and a J-beta primer mix. TCRdb reanalysed the 5' RACE reads using MiXCR and keeps one entry per CDR3 protein. This sample carries around 1.5 million distinct CDR3 sequences, about 32% of them seen once, and the ten largest clones take around 11%. The receptor's source is a woman in her twenties or thirties in good health. The V call is TRBV19, the J call TRBJ1-5; no clear D. Sequencing was done on a sample of blood. CDR3 bases: TGTGCCAGTAATGCCCACGGAGATAGCAATCAGCCCCAGCATTTT. It specifies CASNAHGDSNQPQHF.